Listed below are T cell receptor beta chains from one sample, sequenced in a study of blood T cell repertoires in COVID-19. TCRdb's table, derived via immunoSEQ multiplex PCR, lists solely in-frame clones and lacks some. The sample contains roughly 200,000 clones, approximately 86% of which appear only once. Sequencing was carried out using PBMCs or T cells enriched from blood (not recorded which). All receptors derive from a woman younger than 45 who had been exposed to COVID-19. CDR3s include the opening cysteine and the closing phenylalanine or tryptophan. The order of the fields is V gene, J gene, clone size, D gene, CDR3 DNA, CDR3 protein. The D gene is left open where the match is weak. Size tells how often a clone was seen (once, few, many) or the class of an expanded clone, and some rows leave it out.

TRBV7-8,TRBJ1-4,NA,NA,TGTGCCAGCAGCCCGATGGGAGCGAGCACTAATGAAAAACTGTTTTTT,CASSPMGASTNEKLFF
TRBV18,TRBJ2-3,NA,NA,TGTGCCAGCTCAGCCTCTAGGGGAGATACGCAGTATTTT,CASSASRGDTQYF
TRBV7-2,TRBJ1-4,NA,TRBD1,TGTGCCAGCAGCGTCCGACAGGGATTATTAAGGGAAAAACTGTTTTTT,CASSVRQGLLREKLFF
TRBV6-5,TRBJ2-5,once,NA,TGTGCCAGCAACTGGTGGCGGGGAAACCAAGAGACCCAGTACTTC,CASNWWRGNQETQYF
TRBV10-3,TRBJ2-7,NA,NA,TGTGCCATCAGTGGGGATCCGACAGGAGCCTACGAGCAGTACTTC,CAISGDPTGAYEQYF
TRBV18,TRBJ2-5,once,NA,TGTGCCAGCTCACCAGCGCAGGATGGGACCCAGTACTTC,CASSPAQDGTQYF
TRBV12-5,TRBJ1-3,NA,NA,TGTGCTAGTGGTTTGGTTGTTGTAGGGGCCGGAAACACCATATATTTT,CASGLVVVGAGNTIYF
TRBV6-1,TRBJ2-5,once,NA,TGTGCCAGCAGTGAAACGCAGGGGCGAGAGACCCAGTACTTC,CASSETQGRETQYF
TRBV5-1,TRBJ2-1,NA,NA,TGCGCCAGCAGCCGGACAGAGATTGAGCAGTTCTTC,CASSRTEIEQFF
TRBV5-4,TRBJ1-1,NA,NA,TGTGCCAGCAGCTTGGATGTTGGGCAAGCTTTCTTT,CASSLDVGQAFF
TRBV4-1,TRBJ2-7,few,NA,TGCGCCAGCAGCCAAGACAGTTCCTACGAGCAGTACTTC,CASSQDSSYEQYF
TRBV11-2,TRBJ2-7,NA,TRBD2,TGTGCCAGCAGCCCGGAGCGGGGGGGCTCCTACGAGCAGTACTTC,CASSPERGGSYEQYF
TRBV28,TRBJ1-2,NA,TRBD1,TGTGCCAGCAGTCACCGCGGGACAGCCTATGGCTACACCTTC,CASSHRGTAYGYTF
TRBV5-1,TRBJ2-3,NA,TRBD2,TGCGCCAGCAGCTCCCATAGCGGGGGGGAGGCAGATACGCAGTATTTT,CASSSHSGGEADTQYF
TRBV15,TRBJ1-4,few,NA,TGTGCCACCAGCAGAGCCGGGGCAACTAATGAAAAACTGTTTTTT,CATSRAGATNEKLFF
TRBV19,TRBJ2-3,NA,NA,TGTGCCAGTAGTGACCGGGGGTCCACAGATACGCAGTATTTT,CASSDRGSTDTQYF
TRBV5-1,TRBJ2-7,NA,NA,TGCGCCAGCAGCTTGGCACCCCAGGGAAGTGAGCAGCAGTACTTC,CASSLAPQGSEQQYF
TRBV2,TRBJ1-1,NA,NA,TGTGCCAGCATGGGCCCGTCTCAATCCACTGAAGCTTTCTTT,CASMGPSQSTEAFF
TRBV7-3,TRBJ2-3,NA,TRBD2,TGTGCCAGCAGCTCCTCTAGCGGGGGGTTGTATTTT,CASSSSSGGLYF
TRBV7-2,TRBJ1-6,NA,NA,TGTGCCAGCAGCTTAGTAGACAGGAGACTCTCACCCCTCCACTTT,CASSLVDRRLSPLHF
TRBV10-1,TRBJ2-3,NA,NA,TGCGCCAGCAGTGAGTCAACTCCCACAGATACGCAGTATTTT,CASSESTPTDTQYF
TRBV11-2,TRBJ2-1,NA,TRBD2,TGTGCCAGCAGTCGACTAGCGGGGGGAATCTACAATGAGCAGTTCTTC,CASSRLAGGIYNEQFF
TRBV2,TRBJ1-5,NA,TRBD1,TGTGCCAGCACCGAACAGGGGCTATATAGCAATCAGCCCCAGCATTTT,CASTEQGLYSNQPQHF
TRBV5-1,TRBJ1-2,NA,NA,TGCGCCAGCAGCTCCCCTGGTTTCCGGGGGGAGGGCTACACCTTC,CASSSPGFRGEGYTF
TRBV10-3,TRBJ2-1,NA,TRBD2,TGTGCCATCAGTGAGACTCCTGGACTAGCGGGGGGGCGGTACAATGAGCAGTTCTTC,CAISETPGLAGGRYNEQFF
TRBV6-5,TRBJ1-2,NA,NA,TGTGCCAGCAGTTCCCAAATAGGACAGCTAGGTTATGGCTACACCTTC,CASSSQIGQLGYGYTF
TRBV7-9,TRBJ2-1,NA,TRBD2,TGTGCCAGCAGCTTAGCGGTCAGGGCTAGCGGAAATGAGCAGTTCTTC,CASSLAVRASGNEQFF
TRBV5-1,TRBJ1-1,NA,NA,TGCGCCAGCAGCTTGGCAACAGCCATGAACACTGAAGCTTTCTTT,CASSLATAMNTEAFF
TRBV27,TRBJ1-2,NA,TRBD1,TGTGCCAGCAGAATGACAGGGGCCTACTATGGCTACACCTTC,CASRMTGAYYGYTF
TRBV3-1/TRBV3-2,TRBJ2-5,NA,NA,TGTGCCAGCAGCCAAGATCGGTGGGAGACCCAGTACTTC,CASSQDRWETQYF
TRBV19,TRBJ1-4,NA,NA,TGTGCCAGTAGTATAGGATCGCACGTACGAGGGGAAAAACTGTTTTTT,CASSIGSHVRGEKLFF
TRBV29-1,TRBJ2-1,once,TRBD2,TGCAGCGTTCTTTCCGGGGGGGCCATCTTAGATGAGCAGTTCTTC,CSVLSGGAILDEQFF
TRBV19,TRBJ1-2,NA,TRBD1,TGTGCCAGTACCCTACCCGGACAGGGCGGCTATGGCTACACCTTC,CASTLPGQGGYGYTF
TRBV19,TRBJ2-3,once,TRBD1,TGTGCCAGTACGTTCGACAGGGGCACAGATACGCAGTATTTT,CASTFDRGTDTQYF
TRBV19,TRBJ1-1,once,NA,TGTGCCAGTACCTCAGACAACATGAACACTGAAGCTTTCTTT,CASTSDNMNTEAFF
TRBV10-1,TRBJ2-1,NA,TRBD2,TGCGCCAGCAGTGGGTATAGCGGGGGGAGATACAATGAGCAGTTCTTC,CASSGYSGGRYNEQFF
TRBV14,TRBJ2-1,NA,TRBD1,TGTGCCAGCAGCCAGGACAGGGTGGCCTACAATGAGCAGTTCTTC,CASSQDRVAYNEQFF
TRBV5-1,TRBJ2-2,NA,NA,TGCGCCAGCAGCTTGGATTCCAGGGTGAACACCGGGGAGCTGTTTTTT,CASSLDSRVNTGELFF
TRBV6-6,TRBJ1-1,NA,TRBD1,TGTGCCAGCAGGGACCCTGACAGGGGAACCCCTGAAGCTTTCTTT,CASRDPDRGTPEAFF
TRBV6-5,TRBJ1-2,NA,TRBD1,TGTGCCAGCAACGACAGGGGGTATGGCTACACCTTC,CASNDRGYGYTF
TRBV5-1,TRBJ2-3,once,TRBD2,TGCGCCAGCAGCTTCTCGGGGGGGGCTGATACGCAGTATTTT,CASSFSGGADTQYF
TRBV28,TRBJ2-1,NA,NA,TGTGCCAGCAGTTCCCTAAAGGACTTGATTAGCTCCTACAATGAGCAGTTCTTC,CASSSLKDLISSYNEQFF
TRBV2,TRBJ1-5,NA,TRBD1,TGTGCCAGCAATCCGGGACAGGGAATCAATCAGCCCCAGCATTTT,CASNPGQGINQPQHF
TRBV3-1/TRBV3-2,TRBJ2-3,NA,TRBD2,TGTGCCAGCAGCCCACTAGCGGGGGCCACAGATACGCAGTATTTT,CASSPLAGATDTQYF
TRBV12-3/TRBV12-4,TRBJ2-1,NA,NA,TGTGCCAGCAGTTGGGACTCATCCAATGAGCAGTTCTTC,CASSWDSSNEQFF
TRBV24-1,TRBJ1-5,NA,TRBD1,TGTGCCACCAGTGAATCCGGGACAGCCAGCAATCAGCCCCAGCATTTT,CATSESGTASNQPQHF
TRBV30,TRBJ2-1,NA,TRBD2,TGTGCCTGGGCCAAGGGACTAGCGGGGGGCCATGAGCAGTTCTTC,CAWAKGLAGGHEQFF
TRBV19,TRBJ1-1,NA,NA,TGTGCCAGTAGTCTGGGGGGGTCGGAGAACACTGAAGCTTTCTTT,CASSLGGSENTEAFF
TRBV27,TRBJ1-5,NA,NA,TGTGCCAGCAGTTGGGGCTACAATCAGCCCCAGCATTTT,CASSWGYNQPQHF
TRBV2,TRBJ1-1,NA,TRBD1,TGTGCCAGCATATCGTTAGGACAGGGAAACACTGAAGCTTTCTTT,CASISLGQGNTEAFF
TRBV5-6,TRBJ1-1,few,TRBD1,TGTGCCAGCAGCTTGGCGTCAGGGGGCCGAGCTTTCTTT,CASSLASGGRAFF
TRBV19,TRBJ1-2,NA,TRBD1,TGTGCCAGTACACGACAGGGTCAAGGAGGTAACTATGGCTACACCTTC,CASTRQGQGGNYGYTF
TRBV2,TRBJ1-4,NA,NA,TGTGCCAGCAGGGCCGGGAGGGGGGCGACTAATGAAAAACTGTTTTTT,CASRAGRGATNEKLFF
TRBV7-3,TRBJ2-1,NA,TRBD2,TGTGCCAGCAGCCCCAGACTAGCGGGGGGGCGATCCCTTGAAAACAATGAGCAGTTCTTC,CASSPRLAGGRSLENNEQFF
TRBV19,TRBJ1-5,NA,TRBD1,TGTGCCAGTAGTATTACAGGGGCGGAGAGCAATCAGCCCCAGCATTTT,CASSITGAESNQPQHF